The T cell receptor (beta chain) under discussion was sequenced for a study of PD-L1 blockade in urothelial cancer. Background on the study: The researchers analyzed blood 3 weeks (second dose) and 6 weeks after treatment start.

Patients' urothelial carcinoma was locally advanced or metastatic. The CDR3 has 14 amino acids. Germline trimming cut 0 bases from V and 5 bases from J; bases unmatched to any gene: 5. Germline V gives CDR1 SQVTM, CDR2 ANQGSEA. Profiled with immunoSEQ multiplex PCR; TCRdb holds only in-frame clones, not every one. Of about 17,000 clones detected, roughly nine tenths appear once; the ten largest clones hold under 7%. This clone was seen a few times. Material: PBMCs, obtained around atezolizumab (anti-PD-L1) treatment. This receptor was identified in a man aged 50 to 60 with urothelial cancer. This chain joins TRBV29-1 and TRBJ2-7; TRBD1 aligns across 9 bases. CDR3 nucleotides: TGCAGCGTTGAAGATCTGGGACAGGGAGACGAGCAGTACTTC. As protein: CSVEDLGQGDEQYF.